This T cell receptor (beta chain) was observed in a study of STAT5B mutations in CD4+ large granular lymphocyte leukemia. Per the authors' pipeline: Productive clonotypes were detectable down to 2.59 x 10-5 frequency. Method: immunoSEQ multiplex PCR; TCRdb's copy keeps in-frame clones and lacks some. V and J calls and clone size are copied from that table; D and trimming were computed from the DNA. The sample consists of roughly 32,000 clones, 85% to 90% of them appearing once. The CDR3 spans 12 residues. The V and J ends lost 10 bases and 2 bases, in that order; junction bases with no gene match: 3. Germline CDR1 reads MNHNS; CDR2 reads SASEGT.

This sequence joins TRBV6-1 and TRBJ2-5, with 8 nucleotides matching TRBD1. What was sequenced was CD4+ T cells from blood buffy coats. This receptor was identified in a human donor in good health. CDR3 coding DNA: TGTGCCACCACAGGGGGACAAGAGACCCAGTACTTC. Amino acid sequence: CATTGGQETQYF.